This TCR beta chain was sequenced during a study of T cells in Graves' hyperthyroidism and ophthalmopathy. Authors of the study amplified TCR beta CDR3 regions from RNA transcripts. HTBI primers were employed in a first-round RT-PCR of the TCR CDR3. One entry per CDR3 protein, called by TCRdb with MiXCR from the multiplex PCR reads. This table holds 560,000 or so distinct CDR3 sequences, roughly 46% found once. Input material: peripheral blood or thyroid tissue (not recorded which). The source is a woman between 18 and 30 years old with Graves' hyperthyroidism.

The CDR3 nucleotides are TGTGCCAGCAGCCAACCTGCGAGGCAGGCGGGAAACACCATATATTTT. Protein product: CASSQPARQAGNTIYF. This chain joins TRBV7-6 and TRBJ1-3; D is ambiguous. This CDR3 is 16 amino acids long. Germline V gene data show CDR1 as SGHVS and CDR2 as FNYEAQ. Trimming stripped 5 bases from V and 4 bases from J, with 18 bases between.